The subject of this entry is one T cell receptor beta chain. Authors' analysis steps: Amplifying reference gene primers gave estimates of nucleated cell counts. Here immunoSEQ multiplex PCR was the method, and the copy in TCRdb shows in-frame clones only, minus some. That table is the source of V, J and clone size, and D and trimming were worked out from the DNA. The sample gives roughly 200,000 clones, more than 75% of which show up once; approximately 7.6% is in the top ten. Trimming stripped 4 bases from V and 5 bases from J, with 7 bases between. The germline CDR1 and CDR2 sequences are SGHTA and FQGTGA. The CDR3 contains 12 residues. During active infection, Seattle patients enrolled and were then monitored through disease. The sample belongs to a study of blood T cell repertoires in COVID-19. In the study overall: The study drew acute and convalescent COVID-19 samples from the United States, Italy and Spain. Sources were T cells, B-cell-depleted T cells, or PBMCs; the material itself was cDNA or gDNA.

This chain joins TRBV7-3 and TRBJ2-3, with D perhaps TRBD1 (5 bases). Input material: peripheral blood. The sequence was obtained from a woman older than 75 with COVID-19, enrolled during active disease. The CDR3 spells CASSWQGDTQYF. The CDR3 bases are TGTGCCAGCAGCTGGCAGGGAGATACGCAGTATTTT. Drawing the rest from reference TRBV7-3 and TRBJ2-3, the complete variable domain is GAGVSQTPSNKVTEKGKYVELRCDPISGHTALYWYRQSLGQGPEFLIYFQGTGAADDSGLPNDRFFAVRPEGSVSTLKIQRTERGDSAVYLCASSWQGDTQYFGPGTRLTVL.